This T cell receptor (beta chain) appears in the sequencing data of a study of blood T cell repertoires in COVID-19. Study overall: The United States, Italy and Spain supplied acute and convalescent COVID-19 samples.

Germline V gene data show CDR1 as ENHRY and CDR2 as SYGVKD. This CDR3 comprises 16 residues. Trimming took off 7 bases at V and 0 bases at J, with 13 bases between the two ends. Method: immunoSEQ multiplex PCR; TCRdb's copy keeps in-frame clones and lacks some. This repertoire shows around 300,000 clones, 88% found once; its top ten account for 5% to 6%. Cohort placement rested on clinical history that participants reported themselves. Two negative PCRs, clearance, or symptom resolution characterized the recovered Cohort 3 donors. The V call is TRBV10-3, the J call TRBJ1-6, with TRBD1 as a possible D gene (5 bases). Sample: PBMCs or T cells enriched from blood (not recorded which). The clonotype comes from a man younger than 45 who had recovered from COVID-19. The CDR3 reads CAIKAGSSSYNSPLHF. CDR3 nucleotide sequence: TGTGCCATCAAGGCAGGGTCCAGCTCCTATAATTCACCCCTCCACTTT.